The 7 T cell receptor beta chains in this list originate from one sample, sequenced in a study of blood T cell repertoires in COVID-19. Sequencing used immunoSEQ multiplex PCR; TCRdb keeps in-frame clones, though not all of them. This table has 120,000 or so clones, roughly 84% appearing once. Sequences were obtained from PBMCs or T cells enriched from blood (not recorded which). Receptor source: a woman in her 30s who had recovered from COVID-19.

V usage is TRBV4-3 and J usage is TRBJ1-5, with D possibly being TRBD1 (5 bases). The CDR3 covers 16 residues. Germline V CDR1 and CDR2: LGHNA, YSLEER. Deletions cut 0 bases from V and 7 bases from J, with 16 bases between. CDR3 nucleotides: TGCGCCAGCAGCCAAGATCGTGGAACAAGGGGACAGCCCCAGCATTTT. It yields the protein CASSQDRGTRGQPQHF.

V and J are TRBV29-1 and TRBJ2-5, with a possible D match to TRBD2 (7 bases). The CDR3 is 14 amino acids. Trimming removed 5 bases from V and 4 bases from J, with 17 bases in between. CDR1 and CDR2 (germline): SQVTM, ANQGSEA. The CDR3, as DNA: TGCAGCGTTTATGGACTAGGAGGGGGAGAGACCCAGTACTTC. Its translation: CSVYGLGGGETQYF.

DNA of the CDR3: TGTGCCAGCAGCACCCGACAGGGGGCGAGAGGCTACACCTTC. It is translated as CASSTRQGARGYTF. This chain connects TRBV7-9 to TRBJ1-2; 10 bases fit TRBD1. From germline, CDR1 is SEHNR and CDR2 FQNEAQ (reference sequence). This CDR3 has 14 amino acids. V was clipped by 5 bases and J by 8 bases; unmatched bases: 8.

The chain combines TRBV6-5 with TRBJ2-7, with D perhaps TRBD1 (6 bases). The CDR3 covers 15 residues. Germline CDR1 is MNHEY and CDR2 is SVGAGI. The V and J ends lost 6 bases and 0 bases respectively, with 15 bases between them. CDR3 sequence: CASRNKGHHSYEQYF. The CDR3 nucleotides are TGTGCCAGCAGAAACAAGGGACACCACTCCTACGAGCAGTACTTC.

This chain links TRBV28 with TRBJ1-5, with 7 bases lining up with TRBD1. The CDR3 loop spans 16 amino acids. CDR1 is MDHEN and CDR2 is SYDVKM in the germline V gene. Losses at the gene ends were 5 bases for V and 6 bases for J; bases not matched to a gene: 13. CDR3 sequence: CASSPPQTGKSQPQHF. Written as DNA, the CDR3 is TGTGCCAGCAGTCCCCCACAGACAGGGAAAAGTCAGCCCCAGCATTTT. The variable domain in full, completed from reference TRBV28 and TRBJ1-5, reads DVKVTQSSRYLVKRTGEKVFLECVQDMDHENMFWYRQDPGLGLRLIYFSYDVKMKEKGDIPEGYSVSREKKERFSLILESASTNQTSMYLCASSPPQTGKSQPQHFGDGTRLSIL.

The chain has TRBV28 and TRBJ1-6; TRBD1 might be the D (6 bases). Germline CDR1 and CDR2: MDHEN and SYDVKM. V lost 5 bases, J lost 6 bases, and 8 bases lay in between. The CDR3 consists of 13 residues. The CDR3 sequence: CASSQGINSPLHF. The CDR3 DNA reads as TGTGCCAGCAGTCAGGGGATTAATTCACCCCTCCACTTT. The full variable domain, rest sourced from reference TRBV28 and TRBJ1-6, is DVKVTQSSRYLVKRTGEKVFLECVQDMDHENMFWYRQDPGLGLRLIYFSYDVKMKEKGDIPEGYSVSREKKERFSLILESASTNQTSMYLCASSQGINSPLHFGNGTRLTVT.

There are a few counts of this clone. The chain links TRBV19 to TRBJ2-7, with TRBD2 matching 9 bases. Germline V gene data show CDR1 as LNHDA and CDR2 as SQIVND (reference sequence). CDR3 length equals 14 residues. The ends lost 3 bases at V and 6 bases at J; junction bases unmatched: 6. CDR3 residues: CASSMREGPSEQYF. CDR3 DNA: TGTGCCAGTAGTATGCGGGAGGGCCCCAGCGAGCAGTACTTC.